This T cell receptor (beta chain) was observed in a study of T cell changes during pregnancy in multiple sclerosis. Losses at the gene ends were 1 base for V and 0 bases for J; bases not matched to a gene: 4. The CDR3 length is 16 residues. Germline V CDR1 and CDR2: SNHLY, FYNNEI. TCRdb's table, derived via immunoSEQ multiplex PCR, lists solely in-frame clones and lacks some. The repertoire includes more than 65,000 clones, roughly 93% of them detected once, and roughly 1% sits in the top ten. The TCR sequence derives from a female donor with multiple sclerosis, enrolled in a pregnancy study. The chain uses TRBV2 and TRBJ1-1; 8 positions agree with TRBD1. The specimen comprised peripheral blood, sampled in the first trimester of pregnancy. The CDR3 DNA follows: TGTGCCAGCAGTGAAGAGACAGGGGCCTTGAACACTGAAGCTTTCTTT. Protein sequence: CASSEETGALNTEAFF.